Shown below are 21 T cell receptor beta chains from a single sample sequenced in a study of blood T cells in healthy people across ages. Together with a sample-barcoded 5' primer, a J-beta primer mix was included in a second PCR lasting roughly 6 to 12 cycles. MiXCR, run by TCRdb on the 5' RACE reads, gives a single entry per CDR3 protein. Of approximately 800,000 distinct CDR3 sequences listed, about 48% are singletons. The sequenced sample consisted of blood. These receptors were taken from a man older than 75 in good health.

The CDR3: CASSGFGANYGYTF. DNA of the CDR3: TGTGCCAGCAGCGGCTTTGGGGCTAACTATGGCTACACCTTC. The chain recombines TRBV7-6 with TRBJ1-2; D remains unclear. Germline V gives CDR1 SGHVS, CDR2 FNYEAQ. This CDR3 spans 14 amino acids. The V gene lost 5 bases and the J gene lost 0 bases, with 10 bases spanning the gap.

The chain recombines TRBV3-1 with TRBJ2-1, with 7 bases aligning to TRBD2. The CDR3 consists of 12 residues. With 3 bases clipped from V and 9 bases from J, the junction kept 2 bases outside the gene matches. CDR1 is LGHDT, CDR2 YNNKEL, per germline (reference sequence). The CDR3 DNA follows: TGTGCCAGCAGCCAGGGGAGGGTTGAGCAGTTCTTC. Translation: CASSQGRVEQFF.

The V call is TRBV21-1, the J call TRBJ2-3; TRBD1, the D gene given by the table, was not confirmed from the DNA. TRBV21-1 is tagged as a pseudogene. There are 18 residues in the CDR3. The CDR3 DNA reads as TGTGCCAGCAGCAAAATTTACCAGAGGACAGGGGAGGACAGATACGCGTATTTT. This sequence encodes CASSKIYQRTGEDRYAYF.

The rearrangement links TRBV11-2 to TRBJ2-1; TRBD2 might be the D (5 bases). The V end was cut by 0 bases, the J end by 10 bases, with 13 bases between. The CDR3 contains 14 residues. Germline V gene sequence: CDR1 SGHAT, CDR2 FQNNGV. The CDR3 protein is CASSLDPASREQFF. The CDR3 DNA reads TGTGCCAGCAGCTTAGATCCCGCTAGCAGAGAGCAGTTCTTC.

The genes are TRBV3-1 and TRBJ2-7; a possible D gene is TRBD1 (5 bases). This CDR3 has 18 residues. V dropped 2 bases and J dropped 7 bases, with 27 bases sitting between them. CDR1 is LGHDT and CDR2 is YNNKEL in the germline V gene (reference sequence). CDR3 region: CASSQRPPGLSSSFEQYF. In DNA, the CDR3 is TGTGCCAGCAGCCAAAGACCCCCAGGGTTATCCTCATCCTTTGAGCAGTACTTC.

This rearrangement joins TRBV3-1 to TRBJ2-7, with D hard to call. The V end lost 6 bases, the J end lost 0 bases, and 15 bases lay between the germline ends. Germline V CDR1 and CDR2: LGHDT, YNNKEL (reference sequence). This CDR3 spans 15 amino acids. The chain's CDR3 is CASSAPSRSSYEQYF. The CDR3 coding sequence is TGTGCCAGCAGTGCCCCCAGCAGGAGCTCCTACGAGCAGTACTTC.

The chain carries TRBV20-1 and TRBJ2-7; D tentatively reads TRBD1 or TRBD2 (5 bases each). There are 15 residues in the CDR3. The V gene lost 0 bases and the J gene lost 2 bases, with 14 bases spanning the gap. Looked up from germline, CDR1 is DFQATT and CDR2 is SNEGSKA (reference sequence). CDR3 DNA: TGCAGTGCTAGAGACGCCTGGACGGGACCCTACGAGCAGTACTTC. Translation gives CSARDAWTGPYEQYF.

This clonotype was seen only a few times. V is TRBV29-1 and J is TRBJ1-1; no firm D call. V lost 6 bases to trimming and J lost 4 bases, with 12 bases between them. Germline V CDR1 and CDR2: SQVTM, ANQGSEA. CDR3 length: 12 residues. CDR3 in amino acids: CSVRKEGTEAFF. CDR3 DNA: TGCAGCGTCCGTAAGGAGGGCACTGAAGCTTTCTTT.

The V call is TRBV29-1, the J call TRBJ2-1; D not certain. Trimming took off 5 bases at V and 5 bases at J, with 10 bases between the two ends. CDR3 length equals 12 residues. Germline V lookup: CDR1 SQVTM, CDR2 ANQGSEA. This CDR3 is CSVRRVDNEQFF. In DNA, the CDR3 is TGCAGCGTTCGAAGGGTCGACAATGAGCAGTTCTTC.

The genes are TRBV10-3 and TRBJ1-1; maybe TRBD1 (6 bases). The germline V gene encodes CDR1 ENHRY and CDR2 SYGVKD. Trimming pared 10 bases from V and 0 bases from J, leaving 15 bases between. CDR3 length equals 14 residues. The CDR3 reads CATVGQSMNTEAFF. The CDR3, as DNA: TGTGCCACCGTAGGACAGAGCATGAACACTGAAGCTTTCTTT.

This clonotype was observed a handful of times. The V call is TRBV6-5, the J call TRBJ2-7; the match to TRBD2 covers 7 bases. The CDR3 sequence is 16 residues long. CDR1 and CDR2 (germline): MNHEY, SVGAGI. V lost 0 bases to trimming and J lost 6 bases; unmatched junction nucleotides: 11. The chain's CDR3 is CASSYSLASGKGEQYF. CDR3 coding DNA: TGTGCCAGCAGTTACTCGCTGGCTAGCGGTAAGGGCGAGCAGTACTTC.

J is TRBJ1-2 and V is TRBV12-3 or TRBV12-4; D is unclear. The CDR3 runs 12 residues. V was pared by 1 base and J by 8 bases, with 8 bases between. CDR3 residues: CASSLEGGGYTF. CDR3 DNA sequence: TGTGCCAGCAGTTTAGAGGGCGGAGGCTACACCTTC.

In DNA, the CDR3 is TGCGCCAGCAGCCCAAAGACAGGACCCTCTGGGGCCAACGTCCTGACTTTC. It yields the protein CASSPKTGPSGANVLTF. The rearrangement joins TRBV5-1 to TRBJ2-6; tentative D call: TRBD1 (6 bases). This CDR3 is built from 17 residues. V lost 4 bases, J lost 0 bases, and 14 bases lay in between. Germline assignment: CDR1 SGHRS and CDR2 YFSETQ.

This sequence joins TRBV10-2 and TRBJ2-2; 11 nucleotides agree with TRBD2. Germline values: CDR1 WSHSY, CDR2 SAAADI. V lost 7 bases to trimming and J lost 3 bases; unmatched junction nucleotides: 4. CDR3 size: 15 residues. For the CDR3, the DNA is TGCGCCAGCACTAGCGGGAGGCGTTACACCGGGGAGCTGTTTTTT. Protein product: CASTSGRRYTGELFF.

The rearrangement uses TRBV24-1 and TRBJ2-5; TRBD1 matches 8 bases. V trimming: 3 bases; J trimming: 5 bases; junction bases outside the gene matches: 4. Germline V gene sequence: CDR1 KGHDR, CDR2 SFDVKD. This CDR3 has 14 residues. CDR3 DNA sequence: TGTGCCACCAGTGATAAGACAGGGGTGGAGACCCAGTACTTC. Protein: CATSDKTGVETQYF.

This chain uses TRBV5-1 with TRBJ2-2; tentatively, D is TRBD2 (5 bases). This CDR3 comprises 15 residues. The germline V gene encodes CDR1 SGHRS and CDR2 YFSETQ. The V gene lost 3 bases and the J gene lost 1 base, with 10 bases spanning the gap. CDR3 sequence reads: CASSWRAGNTGELFF. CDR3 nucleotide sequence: TGCGCCAGCAGCTGGCGGGCGGGGAACACCGGGGAGCTGTTTTTT.

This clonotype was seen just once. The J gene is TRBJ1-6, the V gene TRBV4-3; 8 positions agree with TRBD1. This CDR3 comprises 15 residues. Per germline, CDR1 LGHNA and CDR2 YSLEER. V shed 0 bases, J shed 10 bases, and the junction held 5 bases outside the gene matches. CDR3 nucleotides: TGCGCCAGCAGCCAAGAATACAGGGGGGACTCACCCCTCCACTTT. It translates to CASSQEYRGDSPLHF.

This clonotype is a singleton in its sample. The CDR3 DNA sequence: TGTGCCAGCAGCCAGCTCCCGCTAGCCAAAAACATTCAGTACTTC. Protein sequence: CASSQLPLAKNIQYF. The chain couples TRBV7-2 to TRBJ2-4, with unresolved D. Germline-derived CDR1 and CDR2 are SGHTA and FQGNSA. V was shortened by 5 bases and J by 0 bases, with 11 bases between the two germline ends. This CDR3 is 15 amino acids long.

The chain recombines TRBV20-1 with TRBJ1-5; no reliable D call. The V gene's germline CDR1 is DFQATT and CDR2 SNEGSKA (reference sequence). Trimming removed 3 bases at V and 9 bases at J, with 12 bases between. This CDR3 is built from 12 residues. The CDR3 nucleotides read TGCAGTGCTAGGGCCGCAGGATCGCCCCAGCATTTT. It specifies CSARAAGSPQHF.

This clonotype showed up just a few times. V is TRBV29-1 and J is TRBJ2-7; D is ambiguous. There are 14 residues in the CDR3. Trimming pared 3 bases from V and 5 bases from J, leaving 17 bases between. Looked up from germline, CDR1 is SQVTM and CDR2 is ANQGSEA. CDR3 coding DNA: TGCAGCGTTGAGAAGCGAGTTATTGTGAACGAGCAGTACTTC. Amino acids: CSVEKRVIVNEQYF.

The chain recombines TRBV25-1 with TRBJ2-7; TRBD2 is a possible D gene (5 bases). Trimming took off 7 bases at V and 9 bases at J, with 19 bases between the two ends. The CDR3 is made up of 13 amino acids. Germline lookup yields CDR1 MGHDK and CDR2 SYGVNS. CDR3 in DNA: TGTGCCAGCACGGAGGACCCCTACGAGCGGCAGTACTTC. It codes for CASTEDPYERQYF.